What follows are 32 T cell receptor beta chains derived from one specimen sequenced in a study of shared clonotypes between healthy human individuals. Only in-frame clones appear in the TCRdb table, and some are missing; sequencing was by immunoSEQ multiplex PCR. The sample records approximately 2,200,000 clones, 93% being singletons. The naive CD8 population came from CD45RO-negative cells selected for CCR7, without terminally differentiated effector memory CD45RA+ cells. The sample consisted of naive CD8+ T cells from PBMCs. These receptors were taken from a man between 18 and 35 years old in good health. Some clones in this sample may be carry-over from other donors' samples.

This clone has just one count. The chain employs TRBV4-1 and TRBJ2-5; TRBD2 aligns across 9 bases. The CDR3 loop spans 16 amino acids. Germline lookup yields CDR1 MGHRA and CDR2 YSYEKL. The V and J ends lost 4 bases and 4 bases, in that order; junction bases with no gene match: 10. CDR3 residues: CASSPRTSESPETQYF. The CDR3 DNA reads TGCGCCAGCAGCCCGCGGACTAGCGAATCCCCAGAGACCCAGTACTTC.

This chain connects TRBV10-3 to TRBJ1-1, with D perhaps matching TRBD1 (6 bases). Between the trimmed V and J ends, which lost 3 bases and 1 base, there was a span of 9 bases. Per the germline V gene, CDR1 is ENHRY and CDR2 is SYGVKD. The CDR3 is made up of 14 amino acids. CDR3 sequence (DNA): TGTGCCATCAGTGACAGGGGCTGGAACACTGAAGCTTTCTTT. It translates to CAISDRGWNTEAFF.

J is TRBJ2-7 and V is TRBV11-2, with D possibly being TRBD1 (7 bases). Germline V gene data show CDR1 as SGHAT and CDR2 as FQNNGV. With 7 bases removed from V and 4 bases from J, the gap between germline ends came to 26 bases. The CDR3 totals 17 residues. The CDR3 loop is CASTEWRDSRSTYEQYF. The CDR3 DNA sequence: TGTGCCAGCACCGAATGGCGGGACAGCCGTTCCACTTACGAGCAGTACTTC.

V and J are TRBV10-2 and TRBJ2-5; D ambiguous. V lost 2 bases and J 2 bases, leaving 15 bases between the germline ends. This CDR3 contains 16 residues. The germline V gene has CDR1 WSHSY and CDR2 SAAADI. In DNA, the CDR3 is TGCGCCAGCAGTGAGAGTCCCAAACTTTTACAAGAGACCCAGTACTTC. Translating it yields CASSESPKLLQETQYF.

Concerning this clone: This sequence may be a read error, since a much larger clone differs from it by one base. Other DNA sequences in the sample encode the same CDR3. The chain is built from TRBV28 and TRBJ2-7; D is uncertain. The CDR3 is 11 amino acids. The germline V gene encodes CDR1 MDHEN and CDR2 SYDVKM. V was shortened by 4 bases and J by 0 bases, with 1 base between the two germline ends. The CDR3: CASSYSYEQYF. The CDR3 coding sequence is TGTGCCAGCAGTTACTCCTACGAGCAGTACTTC.

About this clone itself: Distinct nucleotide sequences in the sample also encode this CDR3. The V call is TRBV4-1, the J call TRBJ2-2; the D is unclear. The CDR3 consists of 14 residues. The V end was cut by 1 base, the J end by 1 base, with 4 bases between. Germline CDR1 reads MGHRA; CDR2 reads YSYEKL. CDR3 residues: CASSQVQNTGELFF. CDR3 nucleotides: TGCGCCAGCAGCCAAGTTCAGAACACCGGGGAGCTGTTTTTT.

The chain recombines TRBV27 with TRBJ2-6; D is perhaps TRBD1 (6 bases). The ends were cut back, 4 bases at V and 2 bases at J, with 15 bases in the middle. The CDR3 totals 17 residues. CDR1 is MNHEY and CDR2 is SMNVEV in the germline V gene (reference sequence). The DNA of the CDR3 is TGTGCCAGCAGTTACCGACAGGTATTACCTGGGGCCAACGTCCTGACTTTC. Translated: CASSYRQVLPGANVLTF.

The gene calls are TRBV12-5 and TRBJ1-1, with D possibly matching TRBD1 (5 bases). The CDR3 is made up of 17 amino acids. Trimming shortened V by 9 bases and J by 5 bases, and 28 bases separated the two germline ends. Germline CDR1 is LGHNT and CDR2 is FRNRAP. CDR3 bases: TGTGCTAGGCCCTCCCATGGGGGGTCGGACGTATGGACTGAAGCTTTCTTT. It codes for CARPSHGGSDVWTEAFF.

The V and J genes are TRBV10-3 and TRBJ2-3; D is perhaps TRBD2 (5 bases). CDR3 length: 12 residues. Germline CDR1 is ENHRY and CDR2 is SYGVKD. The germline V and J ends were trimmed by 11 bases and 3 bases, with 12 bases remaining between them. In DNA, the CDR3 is TGTGCCGCAACCAGGAGGACAGATACGCAGTATTTT. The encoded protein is CAATRRTDTQYF.

CDR3 sequence: CASSSAGTSKFF. Written as DNA, the CDR3 is TGTGCCAGCAGCTCCGCCGGGACTAGCAAGTTCTTC. The J gene is TRBJ2-1, the V gene TRBV7-9, with TRBD2 identical over 9 bases. The CDR3 is 12 amino acids. V shed 4 bases, J shed 14 bases, and the junction held 6 bases outside the gene matches. Germline CDR1 SEHNR, CDR2 FQNEAQ (reference sequence).

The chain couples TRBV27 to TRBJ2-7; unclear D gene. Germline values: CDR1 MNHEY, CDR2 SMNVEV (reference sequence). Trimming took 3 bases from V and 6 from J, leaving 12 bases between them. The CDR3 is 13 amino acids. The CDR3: CASSFLGYSEQYF. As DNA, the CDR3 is TGTGCCAGCAGTTTTTTAGGATATAGCGAGCAGTACTTC.

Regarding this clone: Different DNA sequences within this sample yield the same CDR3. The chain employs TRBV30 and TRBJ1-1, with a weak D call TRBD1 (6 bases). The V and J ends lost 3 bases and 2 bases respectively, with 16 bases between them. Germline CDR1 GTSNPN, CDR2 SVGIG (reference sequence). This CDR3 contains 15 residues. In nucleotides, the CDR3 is TGTGCCTGGAGGGGACCGGGACACGAAAACACTGAAGCTTTCTTT. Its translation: CAWRGPGHENTEAFF.

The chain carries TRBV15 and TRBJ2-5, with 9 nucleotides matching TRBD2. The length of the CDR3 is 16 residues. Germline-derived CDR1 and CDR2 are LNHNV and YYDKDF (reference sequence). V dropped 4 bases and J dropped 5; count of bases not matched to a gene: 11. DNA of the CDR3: TGTGCCACCAGCAAAGAGTTAGCGGGAGAAATGGAGACCCAGTACTTC. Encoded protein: CATSKELAGEMETQYF. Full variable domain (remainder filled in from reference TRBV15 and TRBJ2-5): DAMVIQNPRYQVTQFGKPVTLSCSQTLNHNVMYWYQQKSSQAPKLLFHYYDKDFNNEADTPDNFQSRRPNTSFCFLDIRSPGLGDTAMYLCATSKELAGEMETQYFGPGTRLLVL.

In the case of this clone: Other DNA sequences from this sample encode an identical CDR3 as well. CDR3 in amino acids: CASSPHSGSSYNEQFF. The CDR3 DNA sequence: TGTGCCAGCAGCCCCCACAGCGGGAGCTCCTACAATGAGCAGTTCTTC. The chain is built from TRBV7-9 and TRBJ2-1; TRBD2 aligns across 8 bases. CDR3 length: 16 amino acids. CDR1 and CDR2 from the germline V gene are SEHNR and FQNEAQ (reference sequence). The V and J ends lost 5 bases and 0 bases, in that order; junction bases with no gene match: 6.

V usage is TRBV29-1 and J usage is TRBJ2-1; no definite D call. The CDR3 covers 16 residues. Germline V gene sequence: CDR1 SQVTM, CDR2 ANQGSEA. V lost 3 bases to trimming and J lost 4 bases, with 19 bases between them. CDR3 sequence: CSVDPGYRLGYNEQFF. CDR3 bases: TGCAGCGTTGACCCCGGCTACCGACTTGGTTACAATGAGCAGTTCTTC.

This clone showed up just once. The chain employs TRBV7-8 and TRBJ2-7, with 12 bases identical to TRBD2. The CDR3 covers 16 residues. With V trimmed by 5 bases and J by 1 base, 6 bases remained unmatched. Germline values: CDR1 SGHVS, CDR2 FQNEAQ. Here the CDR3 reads CASSDQTSGSSYEQYF. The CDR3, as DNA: TGTGCCAGCAGCGACCAGACTAGCGGGAGTTCCTACGAGCAGTACTTC. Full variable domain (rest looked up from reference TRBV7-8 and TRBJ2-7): GAGVSQSPRYKVAKRGQDVALRCDPISGHVSLFWYQQALGQGPEFLTYFQNEAQLDKSGLPSDRFFAERPEGSVSTLKIQRTQQEDSAVYLCASSDQTSGSSYEQYFGPGTRLTVT.

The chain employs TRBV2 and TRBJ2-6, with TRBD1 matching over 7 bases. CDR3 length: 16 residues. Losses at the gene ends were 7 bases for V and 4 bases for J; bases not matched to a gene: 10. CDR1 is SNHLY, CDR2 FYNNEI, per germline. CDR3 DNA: TGTGCCAGCAAGGGCCAGGGGGATTTGGGGGCCAACGTCCTGACTTTC. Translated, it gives CASKGQGDLGANVLTF.

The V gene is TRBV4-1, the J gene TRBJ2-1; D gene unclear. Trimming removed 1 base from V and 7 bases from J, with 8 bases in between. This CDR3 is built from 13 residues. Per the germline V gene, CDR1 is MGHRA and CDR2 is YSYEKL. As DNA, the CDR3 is TGCGCCAGCAGCCAAGGGCCTCTTAATGAGCAGTTCTTC. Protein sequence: CASSQGPLNEQFF.

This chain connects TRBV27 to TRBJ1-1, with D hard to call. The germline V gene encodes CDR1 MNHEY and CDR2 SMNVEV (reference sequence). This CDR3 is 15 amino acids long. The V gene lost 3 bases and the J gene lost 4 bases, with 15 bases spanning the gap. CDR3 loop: CASSFRERHGTEAFF. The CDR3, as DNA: TGTGCCAGCAGTTTCCGGGAACGGCATGGCACTGAAGCTTTCTTT.

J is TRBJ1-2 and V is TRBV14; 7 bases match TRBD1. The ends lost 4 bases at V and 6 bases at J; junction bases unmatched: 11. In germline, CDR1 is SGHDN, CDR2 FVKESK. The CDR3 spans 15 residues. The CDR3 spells CASSRYRGASDGYTF. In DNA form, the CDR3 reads TGTGCCAGCAGCCGATACAGGGGAGCAAGCGATGGCTACACCTTC.

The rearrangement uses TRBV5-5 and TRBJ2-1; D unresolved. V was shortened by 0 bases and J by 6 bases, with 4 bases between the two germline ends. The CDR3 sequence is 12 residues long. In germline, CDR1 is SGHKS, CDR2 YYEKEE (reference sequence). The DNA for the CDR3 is TGTGCCAGCAGCTTGGTACGCAATGAGCAGTTCTTC. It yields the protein CASSLVRNEQFF.

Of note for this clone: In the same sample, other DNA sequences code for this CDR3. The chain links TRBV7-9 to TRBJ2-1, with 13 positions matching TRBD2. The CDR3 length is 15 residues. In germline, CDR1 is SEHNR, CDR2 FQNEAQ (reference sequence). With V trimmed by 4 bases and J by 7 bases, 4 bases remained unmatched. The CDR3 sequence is CASSSLAGGKNEQFF. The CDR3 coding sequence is TGTGCCAGCAGCTCACTAGCGGGAGGGAAGAATGAGCAGTTCTTC.

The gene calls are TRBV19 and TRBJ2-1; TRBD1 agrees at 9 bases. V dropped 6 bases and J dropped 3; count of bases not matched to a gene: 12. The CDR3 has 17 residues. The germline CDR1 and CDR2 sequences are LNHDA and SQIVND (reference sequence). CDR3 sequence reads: CASSTLTGGNLYNEQFF. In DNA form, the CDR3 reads TGTGCCAGTAGCACCCTCACAGGGGGCAACCTCTACAATGAGCAGTTCTTC.

The CDR3 spells CASSPGRDPPNEQYF. The CDR3 nucleotides read TGCGCCAGCAGCCCGGGTAGGGACCCCCCCAACGAGCAGTACTTC. The V gene is TRBV5-1, the J gene TRBJ2-7, with D perhaps being TRBD1 or TRBD2 (5 bases each). This CDR3 is 15 amino acids long. The germline V gene encodes CDR1 SGHRS and CDR2 YFSETQ. Between the trimmed V and J ends, which lost 4 bases and 5 bases, there was a span of 19 bases. Combining the CDR3 with reference TRBV5-1 and TRBJ2-7 gives the whole variable domain KAGVTQTPRYLIKTRGQQVTLSCSPISGHRSVSWYQQTPGQGLQFLFEYFSETQRNKGNFPGRFSGRQFSNSRSEMNVSTLELGDSALYLCASSPGRDPPNEQYFGPGTRLTVT.

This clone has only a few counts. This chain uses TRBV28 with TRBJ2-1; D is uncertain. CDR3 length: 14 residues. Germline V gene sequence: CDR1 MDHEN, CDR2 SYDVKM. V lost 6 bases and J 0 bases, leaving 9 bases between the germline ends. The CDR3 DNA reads TGTGCCAGCAGGAAGGAGAGCTCCTACAATGAGCAGTTCTTC. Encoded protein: CASRKESSYNEQFF.

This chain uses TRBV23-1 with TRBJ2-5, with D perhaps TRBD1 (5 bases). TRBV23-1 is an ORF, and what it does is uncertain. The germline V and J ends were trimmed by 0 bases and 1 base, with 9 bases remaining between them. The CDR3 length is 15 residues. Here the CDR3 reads CASSQSPGPQETQYF. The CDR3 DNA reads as TGCGCCAGCAGTCAATCGCCAGGGCCCCAAGAGACCCAGTACTTC.

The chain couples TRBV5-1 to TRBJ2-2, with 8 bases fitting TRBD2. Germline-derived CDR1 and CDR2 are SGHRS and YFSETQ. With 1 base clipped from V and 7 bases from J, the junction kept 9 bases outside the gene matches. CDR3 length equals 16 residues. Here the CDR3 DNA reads TGCGCCAGCAGCTTGACCGGGAGGGCCGTAAACGGGGAGCTGTTTTTT. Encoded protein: CASSLTGRAVNGELFF.

The CDR3 here is CASSRILAGADTQYF. The CDR3 DNA reads as TGTGCCAGCAGCCGGATACTAGCGGGAGCAGATACGCAGTATTTT. This chain uses TRBV13 with TRBJ2-3, with 11 bases identical to TRBD2. CDR1 PRHDT and CDR2 FYEKMQ come from the germline V gene (reference sequence). This CDR3 has 15 residues. The V gene end was trimmed by 5 bases and the J gene end by 4 bases; junction bases not matched to a gene: 5.

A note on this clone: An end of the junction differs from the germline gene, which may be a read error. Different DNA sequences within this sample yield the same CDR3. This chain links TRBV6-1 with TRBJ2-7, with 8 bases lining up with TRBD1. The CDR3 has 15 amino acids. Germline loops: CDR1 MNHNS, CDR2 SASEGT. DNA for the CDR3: TGTGCCAGCAGCGAAGGAGGACAGGGTCCCTACGAGCAGTACTTC. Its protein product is CASSEGGQGPYEQYF.

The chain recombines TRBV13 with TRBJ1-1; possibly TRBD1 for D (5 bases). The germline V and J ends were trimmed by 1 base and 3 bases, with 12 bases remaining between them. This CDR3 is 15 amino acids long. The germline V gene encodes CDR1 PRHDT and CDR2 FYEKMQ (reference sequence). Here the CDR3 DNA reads TGTGCCAGCAGCTTAGTTGGGGTAGGGGACACTGAAGCTTTCTTT. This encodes CASSLVGVGDTEAFF. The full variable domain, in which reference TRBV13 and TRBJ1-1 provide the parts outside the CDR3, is AAGVIQSPRHLIKEKRETATLKCYPIPRHDTVYWYQQGPGQDPQFLISFYEKMQSDKGSIPDRFSAQQFSDYHSELNMSSLELGDSALYFCASSLVGVGDTEAFFGQGTRLTVV.

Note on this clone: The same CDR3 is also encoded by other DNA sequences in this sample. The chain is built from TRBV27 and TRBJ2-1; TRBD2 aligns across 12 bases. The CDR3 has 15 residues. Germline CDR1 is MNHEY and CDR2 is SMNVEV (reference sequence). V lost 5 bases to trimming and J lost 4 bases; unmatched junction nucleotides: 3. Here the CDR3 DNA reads TGTGCCAGCAGTCCTGGGACTAGCGGGTACAATGAGCAGTTCTTC. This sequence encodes CASSPGTSGYNEQFF.

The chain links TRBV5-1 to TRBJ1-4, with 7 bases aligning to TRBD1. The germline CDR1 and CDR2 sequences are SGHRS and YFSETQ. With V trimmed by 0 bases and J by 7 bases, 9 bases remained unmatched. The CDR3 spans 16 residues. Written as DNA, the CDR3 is TGCGCCAGCAGCTTGGCCGCGGACAGGTGGGGTGAAAAACTGTTTTTT. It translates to CASSLAADRWGEKLFF.